These 24 T cell receptor beta chains originate from one sample sequenced in a study of blood T cell repertoires in COVID-19. Sequencing was performed with immunoSEQ multiplex PCR; in TCRdb, only in-frame clones are kept and a portion is missing. The data show tens of thousands of clones, with approximately 86% seen just once and approximately 15% held by the top ten. Sequencing used peripheral blood. These receptors were taken from a middle-aged man with COVID-19, enrolled during active disease.

This clone was counted between two and nine times. The chain employs TRBV3-1 (or the pseudogene TRBV3-2) and TRBJ2-1, with TRBD1 matching 9 bases. V was pared by 0 bases and J by 5 bases, with 8 bases of the junction left unmatched. The CDR3 is 17 amino acids. Germline-derived CDR1 and CDR2 are LGHDT and YNNKEL (reference sequence). CDR3 nucleotides: TGTGCCAGCAGCCAAGATCCTCGGACAGGGGTGCACAATGAGCAGTTCTTC. This translates into CASSQDPRTGVHNEQFF.

The J gene is TRBJ1-4, the V gene TRBV7-2, with D hard to call. This CDR3 has 14 residues. Between the trimmed V and J ends, which lost 8 bases and 6 bases, there was a span of 16 bases. Germline V CDR1 and CDR2: SGHTA, FQGNSA. For the CDR3, the DNA is TGTGCCAGCGGACTGCCGGTTAACCATGAAAAACTGTTTTTT. Protein sequence: CASGLPVNHEKLFF.

V gene TRBV3-1 (or the pseudogene TRBV3-2) combines with J gene TRBJ1-3; the match to TRBD1 covers 8 bases. V dropped 3 bases and J dropped 2; count of bases not matched to a gene: 3. The CDR3 has 15 residues. In germline, CDR1 is LGHDT, CDR2 YNNKEL (reference sequence). CDR3 nucleotide sequence: TGTGCCAGCAGCCATACGACAGGGGCTGGAAACACCATATATTTT. Protein sequence: CASSHTTGAGNTIYF.

The chain links TRBV5-1 to TRBJ2-5; D possibly corresponds to TRBD2 (5 bases). CDR1 and CDR2 (germline): SGHRS, YFSETQ. The CDR3 is 13 amino acids. V gave up 3 bases and J gave up 5 bases, with 11 bases separating them. The CDR3 nucleotides are TGCGCCAGCAGCTCCCAGCCGGGGGAGACCCAGTACTTC. The encoded protein is CASSSQPGETQYF.

V is TRBV19 and J is TRBJ1-3, with D possibly TRBD1 on 5 matching bases. Per germline, CDR1 LNHDA and CDR2 SQIVND (reference sequence). The CDR3 is 13 residues long. V was pared by 7 bases and J by 2 bases, with 9 bases between. CDR3 nucleotide sequence: TGTGCCAGTATGGGGCGAGCTGGAAACACCATATATTTT. Translated, it gives CASMGRAGNTIYF.

The gene calls are TRBV30 and TRBJ2-1, with D possibly matching TRBD1 (6 bases). This CDR3 comprises 15 residues. The ends were cut back, 5 bases at V and 4 bases at J, with 18 bases in the middle. Germline CDR1 and CDR2: GTSNPN and SVGIG (reference sequence). The CDR3 nucleotides read TGTGCCTGGGGAACCTCCTCGGGACATTACAATGAGCAGTTCTTC. Translated, it gives CAWGTSSGHYNEQFF.

The chain recombines TRBV2 with TRBJ2-7, with 9 bases that match TRBD2. This CDR3 contains 14 residues. V was pared by 3 bases and J by 12 bases, with 12 bases of the junction left unmatched. The germline V gene encodes CDR1 SNHLY and CDR2 FYNNEI. CDR3 in amino acids: CASSEDLAGSASYF. CDR3 nucleotide sequence: TGTGCCAGCAGTGAGGATCTAGCGGGGTCAGCCTCGTACTTC. Combining the CDR3 with reference TRBV2 and TRBJ2-7 gives the whole variable domain EPEVTQTPSHQVTQMGQEVILRCVPISNHLYFYWYRQILGQKVEFLVSFYNNEISEKSEIFDDQFSVERPDGSNFTLKIRSTKLEDSAMYFCASSEDLAGSASYFGPGTRLTVT.

This clone was counted between two and nine times. The chain has TRBV5-1 and TRBJ1-6; perhaps TRBD1 as D (5 bases). The V and J ends lost 0 bases and 7 bases respectively, with 11 bases between them. The CDR3 contains 15 residues. Per the germline V gene, CDR1 is SGHRS and CDR2 is YFSETQ. The chain's CDR3 is CASSLEGVLNSPLHF. In nucleotides, the CDR3 is TGCGCCAGCAGCTTGGAAGGGGTTCTGAATTCACCCCTCCACTTT.

The chain has TRBV19 and TRBJ1-1; 7 bases map to TRBD1. Germline CDR1 and CDR2: LNHDA and SQIVND (reference sequence). With V trimmed by 7 bases and J by 4 bases, 15 bases remained unmatched. The CDR3 length is 16 residues. The CDR3: CASTSQGTEAGTEAFF. CDR3 sequence (DNA): TGTGCCAGTACTTCACAGGGGACGGAGGCGGGCACTGAAGCTTTCTTT.

The V gene is TRBV3-1 (or the pseudogene TRBV3-2), the J gene TRBJ1-2, with D possibly being TRBD1 (6 bases). V lost 4 bases to trimming and J lost 1 base, with 19 bases between them. From germline, CDR1 is LGHDT and CDR2 YNNKEL (reference sequence). The CDR3 runs to 17 residues. CDR3 loop: CASSPERGRGGNYGYTF. The CDR3 region has the DNA TGTGCCAGCAGCCCAGAGAGGGGCAGGGGTGGTAACTATGGCTACACCTTC.

J is TRBJ1-6 and V is TRBV30; TRBD1 is a possible D gene (5 bases). The CDR3 is made up of 14 amino acids. The germline V and J ends were trimmed by 7 bases and 0 bases, with 10 bases remaining between them. From germline, CDR1 is GTSNPN and CDR2 SVGIG (reference sequence). The CDR3 is CAFLRGSYNSPLHF. The DNA of the CDR3 is TGTGCCTTCTTAAGGGGCTCCTATAATTCACCCCTCCACTTT.

This clone was observed a few times. The chain joins TRBV4-2 to TRBJ2-1; weak D call: TRBD1 (7 bases). Germline CDR1 reads LGHNA; CDR2 reads YNFKEQ. Trimming took off 1 base at V and 7 bases at J, with 14 bases between the two ends. CDR3 size: 15 residues. CDR3 nucleotides: TGTGCCAGCAGCCAAGCGGTCCAGGGGGGTAATGAGCAGTTCTTC. Translating gives CASSQAVQGGNEQFF.

V and J are TRBV5-6 and TRBJ2-7; TRBD1 aligns across 8 bases. The germline V gene has CDR1 SGHDT and CDR2 YYEEEE. CDR3 size: 17 residues. V was clipped by 0 bases and J by 6 bases; unmatched bases: 14. The CDR3 DNA reads as TGTGCCAGCAGCTTGGAGTGGGGCGACAGGGGAATCTCCGAGCAGTACTTC. It translates to CASSLEWGDRGISEQYF.

The V and J genes are TRBV30 and TRBJ1-5; 7 bases are shared with TRBD1. The CDR3 has 14 residues. Germline V gives CDR1 GTSNPN, CDR2 SVGIG (reference sequence). V lost 2 bases to trimming and J lost 5 bases; unmatched junction nucleotides: 6. CDR3 region: CAWSPTRGDQPQHF. The CDR3 nucleotides read TGTGCCTGGAGTCCCACCAGGGGGGATCAGCCCCAGCATTTT.

V is TRBV29-1 and J is TRBJ1-2; 7 bases line up with TRBD1. Germline V gene lookup returns CDR1 SQVTM and CDR2 ANQGSEA. This CDR3 has 14 amino acids. Germline trimming cut 7 bases from V and 8 bases from J; bases unmatched to any gene: 16. Here the CDR3 DNA reads TGCAGCGCCACACACCAAGGGGAACAGGGGGGCTACACCTTC. As protein: CSATHQGEQGGYTF. Full variable domain (missing parts from reference TRBV29-1 and TRBJ1-2): SAVISQKPSRDICQRGTSLTIQCQVDSQVTMMFWYRQQPGQSLTLIATANQGSEATYESGFVIDKFPISRPNLTFSTLTVSNMSPEDSSIYLCSATHQGEQGGYTFGSGTRLTVV.

The chain has TRBV5-1 and TRBJ1-2; D may be TRBD1 (5 bases). The length of the CDR3 is 14 residues. Germline values: CDR1 SGHRS, CDR2 YFSETQ. Between the trimmed V and J ends, which lost 0 bases and 6 bases, there was a span of 12 bases. The CDR3 region is CASSLEGRRDGYTF. The CDR3 coding sequence is TGCGCCAGCAGCTTGGAGGGGCGAAGGGATGGCTACACCTTC.

V gene TRBV19 combines with J gene TRBJ1-2, with a tentative D call TRBD1 (5 bases). This CDR3 region has 14 residues. CDR1 and CDR2 (germline): LNHDA, SQIVND (reference sequence). The V end was cut by 6 bases, the J end by 3 bases, with 14 bases between. This chain's CDR3 is CASRIQTAYYGYTF. CDR3 bases: TGTGCCAGTAGGATACAGACAGCCTACTATGGCTACACCTTC. The whole variable domain, remainder taken from reference TRBV19 and TRBJ1-2, is DGGITQSPKYLFRKEGQNVTLSCEQNLNHDAMYWYRQDPGQGLRLIYYSQIVNDFQKGDIAEGYSVSREKKESFPLTVTSAQKNPTAFYLCASRIQTAYYGYTFGSGTRLTVV.

The chain has TRBV28 and TRBJ2-1, with a weak D call TRBD1 (5 bases). The ends were cut back, 6 bases at V and 6 bases at J, with 15 bases in the middle. The CDR3 contains 14 residues. The V gene's germline CDR1 is MDHEN and CDR2 SYDVKM. The CDR3 sequence is CASSLGAGSNEQFF. CDR3 bases: TGTGCCAGCAGCCTAGGCGCAGGGTCCAATGAGCAGTTCTTC. The full variable domain, completed using reference TRBV28 and TRBJ2-1, is DVKVTQSSRYLVKRTGEKVFLECVQDMDHENMFWYRQDPGLGLRLIYFSYDVKMKEKGDIPEGYSVSREKKERFSLILESASTNQTSMYLCASSLGAGSNEQFFGPGTRLTVL.

This clone occurred a few times. This sequence joins TRBV7-8 and TRBJ1-1; D remains ambiguous. The CDR3 is 16 residues long. Germline V gives CDR1 SGHVS, CDR2 FQNEAQ. V was trimmed by 5 bases and J by 1 base, leaving 17 bases between them. The chain's CDR3 is CASSPTTTHGNTEAFF. The CDR3 region has the DNA TGTGCCAGCAGCCCAACCACCACTCATGGGAACACTGAAGCTTTCTTT.

The J gene is TRBJ1-5, the V gene TRBV29-1; 12 bases align to TRBD1. The V segment lost 4 bases and the J segment 5 bases; nucleotides outside the gene matches: 3. CDR3 size: 14 residues. The germline V gene has CDR1 SQVTM and CDR2 ANQGSEA. This chain's CDR3 is CSVVGTGGDQPQHF. As DNA, the CDR3 is TGCAGCGTTGTGGGGACAGGGGGCGATCAGCCCCAGCATTTT.

This clone was found a few times. This rearrangement joins TRBV30 to TRBJ2-2, with 7 bases identical to TRBD2. Germline V gene data show CDR1 as GTSNPN and CDR2 as SVGIG (reference sequence). Unmatched junction bases numbered 7, after V lost 1 base and J lost 8 bases. CDR3 length equals 14 residues. DNA for the CDR3: TGTGCCTGGAGTGCCTTTAGCGGGTTGGGGGAGCTGTTTTTT. This encodes CAWSAFSGLGELFF. Variable domain in full (rest from reference TRBV30 and TRBJ2-2): SQTIHQWPATLVQPVGSPLSLECTVEGTSNPNLYWYRQAAGRGLQLLFYSVGIGQISSEVPQNLSASRPQDRQFILSSKKLLLSDSGFYLCAWSAFSGLGELFFGEGSRLTVL.

The CDR3 bases are TGTGCCAGCAGTCGGGACCTCGAGGGAGCTTTCTTT. This sequence encodes CASSRDLEGAFF. The chain has TRBV6-6 and TRBJ1-1, with TRBD1 as a possible D gene (5 bases). The CDR3 covers 12 residues. The germline V gene encodes CDR1 MNHNY and CDR2 SVGAGI (reference sequence). Trimming took 5 bases from V and 10 from J, leaving 14 bases between them.

The rearrangement uses TRBV2 and TRBJ1-2; D perhaps matches TRBD1 (5 bases). The V gene's germline CDR1 is SNHLY and CDR2 FYNNEI. The CDR3 has 15 residues. V dropped 8 bases and J dropped 5 bases, with 21 bases sitting between them. The CDR3 DNA reads TGTGCCAGCCTCCTCTCACAGGCCGGGGGGTATGGCTACACCTTC. Amino acid sequence: CASLLSQAGGYGYTF. Full variable domain (outside the CDR3, taken from reference TRBV2 and TRBJ1-2): EPEVTQTPSHQVTQMGQEVILRCVPISNHLYFYWYRQILGQKVEFLVSFYNNEISEKSEIFDDQFSVERPDGSNFTLKIRSTKLEDSAMYFCASLLSQAGGYGYTFGSGTRLTVV.

This sequence joins TRBV5-1 and TRBJ2-3; 9 bases agree with TRBD1. V trimming: 2 bases; J trimming: 2 bases; junction bases outside the gene matches: 9. The germline gives CDR1 SGHRS, CDR2 YFSETQ. There are 17 residues in the CDR3. Written as DNA, the CDR3 is TGCGCCAGCAGCTTCACCTCCGGGACAGGGCACACAGATACGCAGTATTTT. It is translated as CASSFTSGTGHTDTQYF.